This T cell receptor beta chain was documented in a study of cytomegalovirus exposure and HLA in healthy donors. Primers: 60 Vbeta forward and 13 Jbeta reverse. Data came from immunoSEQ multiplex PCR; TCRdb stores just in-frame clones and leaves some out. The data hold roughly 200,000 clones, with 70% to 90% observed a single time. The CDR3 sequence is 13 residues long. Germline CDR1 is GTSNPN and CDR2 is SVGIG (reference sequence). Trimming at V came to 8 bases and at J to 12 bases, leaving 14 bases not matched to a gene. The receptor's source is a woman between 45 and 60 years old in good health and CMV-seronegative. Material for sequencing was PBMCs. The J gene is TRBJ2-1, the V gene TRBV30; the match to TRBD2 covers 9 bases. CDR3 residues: CAHTGIAGVVQFF. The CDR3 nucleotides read TGTGCCCATACGGGGATAGCGGGAGTAGTGCAGTTCTTC. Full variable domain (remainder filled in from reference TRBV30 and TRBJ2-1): SQTIHQWPATLVQPVGSPLSLECTVEGTSNPNLYWYRQAAGRGLQLLFYSVGIGQISSEVPQNLSASRPQDRQFILSSKKLLLSDSGFYLCAHTGIAGVVQFFGPGTRLTVL.